The 28 T cell receptor beta chains reported below all come from one sample, sequenced in a study of blood T cell repertoires in COVID-19. Some clones are missing from TCRdb's copy, which holds only in-frame ones; the method was immunoSEQ multiplex PCR. The data show under 200,000 clones, with 70% to 90% seen just once and around 5.4% held by the top ten. Sequencing used peripheral blood. These TCRs come from a woman between 50 and 59 years old with COVID-19, enrolled during active disease.

V and J are TRBV3-1 (or the pseudogene TRBV3-2) and TRBJ2-1; tentative D call: TRBD2 (6 bases). The V end lost 2 bases, the J end lost 9 bases, and 20 bases lay between the germline ends. Per germline, CDR1 LGHDT and CDR2 YNNKEL (reference sequence). CDR3 size: 16 residues. Here the CDR3 DNA reads TGTGCCAGCAGCCAATTTGAGGGACTTCCCGGGAGTGAGCAGTTCTTC. This encodes CASSQFEGLPGSEQFF.

The rearrangement joins TRBV18 to TRBJ1-3, with TRBD1 matching 7 bases. With 3 bases clipped from V and 3 bases from J, the junction kept 11 bases outside the gene matches. CDR3 length equals 17 residues. Germline values: CDR1 KGHSH, CDR2 LQKENI. In DNA form, the CDR3 reads TGTGCCAGCTCACCTACCATGGGACAGAACTATGGAAACACCATATATTTT. Amino acid sequence: CASSPTMGQNYGNTIYF.

This rearrangement joins TRBV7-9 to TRBJ2-5; 11 bases are a match to TRBD1. The CDR3 sequence is 17 residues long. Germline CDR1 and CDR2: SEHNR and FQNEAQ (reference sequence). V was clipped by 5 bases and J by 2 bases; unmatched bases: 10. This CDR3 reads CASSTTRGTGGQETQYF. For the CDR3, the DNA is TGTGCCAGCAGCACAACGAGAGGGACAGGGGGTCAAGAGACCCAGTACTTC.

The chain employs TRBV27 and TRBJ2-2, with a tentative D call TRBD2 (5 bases). The CDR3 runs 14 residues. Germline loops: CDR1 MNHEY, CDR2 SMNVEV (reference sequence). The V end lost 6 bases, the J end lost 1 base, and 9 bases lay between the germline ends. Here the CDR3 DNA reads TGTGCCAGCAGGACGGAGGTGAACACCGGGGAGCTGTTTTTT. It yields the protein CASRTEVNTGELFF.

The chain joins TRBV12-3 or TRBV12-4 to TRBJ2-7; weak D call: TRBD1 (5 bases). The CDR3 is 13 residues long. Trimming removed 6 bases at V and 3 bases at J, with 12 bases between. The CDR3 DNA follows: TGTGCCAGCAGACCTACAGGTATCTACGAGCAGTACTTC. It is translated as CASRPTGIYEQYF.

The rearrangement links TRBV19 to TRBJ2-7, with D perhaps matching TRBD1 (6 bases). CDR1 and CDR2 (germline): LNHDA, SQIVND (reference sequence). CDR3 size: 15 residues. V was clipped by 6 bases and J by 0 bases, with 15 bases between them. The CDR3 bases are TGTGCCAGTAGCCTAAAAATGGACAGCTCCTACGAGCAGTACTTC. This gives the protein CASSLKMDSSYEQYF.

The chain is built from TRBV6-5 and TRBJ1-1; TRBD1 agrees at 12 bases. Per the germline V gene, CDR1 is MNHEY and CDR2 is SVGAGI. Trimming cost V 4 bases and J 0 bases; bases outside gene matches: 3. There are 16 residues in the CDR3. CDR3 in DNA: TGTGCCAGCAGTTCGGGACAGGGGGCGTTGAACACTGAAGCTTTCTTT. Translating gives CASSSGQGALNTEAFF.

The chain couples TRBV7-8 to TRBJ2-5; TRBD2 is a possible D gene (6 bases). Germline assignment: CDR1 SGHVS and CDR2 FQNEAQ. Trimming stripped 3 bases from V and 1 base from J, with 15 bases between. The CDR3 contains 16 residues. CDR3 loop: CASSLVPFSGQETQYF. For the CDR3, the DNA is TGTGCCAGCAGCTTGGTTCCTTTTAGCGGCCAAGAGACCCAGTACTTC.

The J gene is TRBJ1-4, the V gene TRBV4-1; 8 bases match TRBD1. CDR1 and CDR2 (germline): MGHRA, YSYEKL. The J segment lost 5 bases and the V segment lost 7 bases, leaving 6 bases of the junction unmatched. The CDR3 contains 14 residues. The CDR3 loop is CASKDRVSNEKLFF. The CDR3, as DNA: TGCGCCAGCAAGGACAGGGTATCGAATGAAAAACTGTTTTTT.

This chain uses TRBV7-3 with TRBJ1-1; TRBD1 might be the D (5 bases). The germline V gene encodes CDR1 SGHTA and CDR2 FQGTGA. CDR3 length equals 16 residues. V was pared by 5 bases and J by 5 bases, with 21 bases between. The CDR3 here is CASSLGGSGTGTEAFF. The CDR3 nucleotides are TGTGCCAGCAGCCTTGGGGGATCCGGGACTGGGACTGAAGCTTTCTTT.

The gene calls are TRBV6-5 and TRBJ1-2; 9 bases are shared with TRBD1. This CDR3 comprises 16 residues. With V trimmed by 2 bases and J by 5 bases, 9 bases remained unmatched. Germline V lookup: CDR1 MNHEY, CDR2 SVGAGI. CDR3 region: CASSYGADRGLYGYTF. The CDR3 region has the DNA TGTGCCAGCAGTTACGGAGCGGACAGGGGCTTATATGGCTACACCTTC.

The gene calls are TRBV21-1 and TRBJ1-1. TRBV21-1 is termed a pseudogene. This CDR3 is 16 amino acids long. CDR3 protein: CASSKVCPGENTEAFF. DNA of the CDR3: TGTGCCAGCAGCAAGGTGTGTCCGGGGGAGAACACTGAAGCTTTCTTT.

The rearrangement uses TRBV6-5 and TRBJ1-1; tentatively, D is TRBD1 (6 bases). Germline V gives CDR1 MNHEY, CDR2 SVGAGI. The CDR3 runs 14 residues. The V end was cut by 6 bases, the J end by 0 bases, with 11 bases between. DNA of the CDR3: TGTGCCAGCAGGGGCCAGGGGTTGAACACTGAAGCTTTCTTT. This translates into CASRGQGLNTEAFF.

This sequence joins TRBV7-9 and TRBJ1-3, with D possibly being TRBD1 (5 bases). The V end was cut by 6 bases, the J end by 0 bases, with 15 bases between. CDR1 SEHNR and CDR2 FQNEAQ come from the germline V gene (reference sequence). CDR3 size: 16 residues. In DNA form, the CDR3 reads TGTGCCAGCAGTGACCCGGGGGGGATCTCTGGAAACACCATATATTTT. Translating gives CASSDPGGISGNTIYF.

This sequence joins TRBV18 and TRBJ1-1; TRBD1 is a possible D gene (6 bases). V was pared by 4 bases and J by 8 bases, with 20 bases between. Per the germline V gene, CDR1 is KGHSH and CDR2 is LQKENI. The CDR3 contains 15 residues. CDR3 sequence (DNA): TGTGCCAGCTCACGCATACTCCAGTCAGGGGCGGAAGCTTTCTTT. This sequence encodes CASSRILQSGAEAFF.

This chain uses TRBV30 with TRBJ2-5; the match to TRBD2 covers 7 bases. Germline V gives CDR1 GTSNPN, CDR2 SVGIG (reference sequence). V was clipped by 5 bases and J by 5 bases; unmatched bases: 11. This CDR3 is 14 amino acids long. CDR3: CAWGLGGGGETQYF. As DNA, the CDR3 is TGTGCCTGGGGTTTAGGCGGGGGAGGCGAGACCCAGTACTTC.

This rearrangement joins TRBV7-3 to TRBJ2-1, with 7 bases identical to TRBD2. V dropped 5 bases and J dropped 5; count of bases not matched to a gene: 3. This CDR3 has 13 amino acids. Germline CDR1 reads SGHTA; CDR2 reads FQGTGA. CDR3 residues: CASSAGLDNEQFF. CDR3 nucleotides: TGTGCCAGCAGCGCCGGACTAGACAATGAGCAGTTCTTC.

The gene calls are TRBV5-6 and TRBJ2-3; TRBD1 agrees at 8 bases. Germline-derived CDR1 and CDR2 are SGHDT and YYEEEE. The CDR3 length is 15 residues. Losses at the gene ends were 4 bases for V and 3 bases for J; bases not matched to a gene: 7. The DNA for the CDR3 is TGTGCCAGCAGCGCAGCCGGGACAGGAACAGATACGCAGTATTTT. Encoded protein: CASSAAGTGTDTQYF.

This clone was seen only once. The V call is TRBV4-1, the J call TRBJ2-1, with 11 bases aligning to TRBD2. Germline lookup yields CDR1 MGHRA and CDR2 YSYEKL. This CDR3 comprises 18 residues. Germline trimming cut 6 bases from V and 5 bases from J; bases unmatched to any gene: 15. In nucleotides, the CDR3 is TGCGCCAGCAGTCGCCCCCGACTAGCGGGGAACACCGACAATGAGCAGTTCTTC. It encodes CASSRPRLAGNTDNEQFF.

The chain uses TRBV10-3 and TRBJ2-3; D may be TRBD2 (7 bases). Germline V gene sequence: CDR1 ENHRY, CDR2 SYGVKD. The CDR3 contains 16 residues. Trimming cost V 6 bases and J 3 bases, with 19 bases left between them. CDR3 region: CAISQAFGGQTDTQYF. The CDR3 region has the DNA TGTGCCATCAGCCAAGCCTTCGGGGGGCAAACAGATACGCAGTATTTT.

The chain uses TRBV2 and TRBJ2-1; 11 bases match TRBD2. CDR1 and CDR2 from the germline V gene are SNHLY and FYNNEI. Trimming cost V 5 bases and J 16 bases; bases outside gene matches: 4. This CDR3 contains 11 residues. The CDR3 here is CASSNLAGGFF. The CDR3 DNA reads as TGTGCCAGCAGTAACCTAGCGGGGGGTTTCTTC. Together with reference TRBV2 and TRBJ2-1, the CDR3 gives the full variable domain: EPEVTQTPSHQVTQMGQEVILRCVPISNHLYFYWYRQILGQKVEFLVSFYNNEISEKSEIFDDQFSVERPDGSNFTLKIRSTKLEDSAMYFCASSNLAGGFFGPGTRLTVL.

The rearrangement joins TRBV30 to TRBJ2-1; TRBD1 is a possible D gene (5 bases). V was clipped by 3 bases and J by 0 bases, with 15 bases between them. This CDR3 is built from 16 residues. Germline-derived CDR1 and CDR2 are GTSNPN and SVGIG (reference sequence). CDR3: CAWRGLLGSSYNEQFF. The CDR3 coding sequence is TGTGCCTGGAGGGGGCTGCTCGGTAGCTCCTACAATGAGCAGTTCTTC.

V is TRBV6-5 and J is TRBJ1-1; D is uncertain. There are 14 residues in the CDR3. V was pared by 5 bases and J by 1 base, with 11 bases between. The V gene's germline CDR1 is MNHEY and CDR2 SVGAGI. CDR3 amino acids: CASSRWRANTEAFF. The CDR3 DNA reads TGTGCCAGCAGTCGCTGGCGGGCGAACACTGAAGCTTTCTTT.

The gene calls are TRBV11-3 and TRBJ1-1; D is possibly TRBD1 (6 bases). The germline V gene has CDR1 SGHNT and CDR2 YENEEA. V was shortened by 2 bases and J by 1 base, with 14 bases between the two germline ends. The CDR3 covers 16 residues. The CDR3 nucleotides read TGTGCCAGCAGCTTATTTGGGGGCTCGGCGAACACTGAAGCTTTCTTT. Its protein is CASSLFGGSANTEAFF.

The genes are TRBV19 and TRBJ2-5, with 9 nucleotides matching TRBD2. The CDR3 is 15 residues long. The V segment lost 4 bases and the J segment 5 bases; nucleotides outside the gene matches: 8. Germline CDR1 LNHDA, CDR2 SQIVND (reference sequence). The CDR3 is CASSREKTSGETQYF. The CDR3 DNA sequence: TGTGCCAGTAGTAGGGAGAAAACTAGCGGGGAGACCCAGTACTTC.

The sample holds a few counts of this clone. The rearrangement joins TRBV6-2 or TRBV6-3 to TRBJ1-2; TRBD1 might be the D (5 bases). CDR1 and CDR2 from the germline V gene are MNHEY and SVGEGT. The CDR3 length is 14 residues. V was clipped by 0 bases and J by 4 bases, with 9 bases between them. The CDR3, as DNA: TGTGCCAGCAGTTACTCGCAGGGTACCTATGGCTACACCTTC. This sequence encodes CASSYSQGTYGYTF.

This clone has only a few counts. This sequence joins TRBV11-3 and TRBJ1-2; 9 bases fit TRBD1. V dropped 5 bases and J dropped 7; count of bases not matched to a gene: 11. The CDR3 consists of 15 residues. Germline CDR1 SGHNT, CDR2 YENEEA. In DNA form, the CDR3 reads TGTGCCAGCAGCCTATCGGGACAGGGAAGGCTTGGCTACACCTTC. Protein sequence: CASSLSGQGRLGYTF.

The J gene is TRBJ2-1, the V gene TRBV10-3; D remains ambiguous. This CDR3 comprises 13 residues. Trimming removed 4 bases at V and 4 bases at J, with 8 bases between. Germline values: CDR1 ENHRY, CDR2 SYGVKD. Written as DNA, the CDR3 is TGTGCCATCAGTGGACTGGAGTACAATGAGCAGTTCTTC. This translates into CAISGLEYNEQFF.